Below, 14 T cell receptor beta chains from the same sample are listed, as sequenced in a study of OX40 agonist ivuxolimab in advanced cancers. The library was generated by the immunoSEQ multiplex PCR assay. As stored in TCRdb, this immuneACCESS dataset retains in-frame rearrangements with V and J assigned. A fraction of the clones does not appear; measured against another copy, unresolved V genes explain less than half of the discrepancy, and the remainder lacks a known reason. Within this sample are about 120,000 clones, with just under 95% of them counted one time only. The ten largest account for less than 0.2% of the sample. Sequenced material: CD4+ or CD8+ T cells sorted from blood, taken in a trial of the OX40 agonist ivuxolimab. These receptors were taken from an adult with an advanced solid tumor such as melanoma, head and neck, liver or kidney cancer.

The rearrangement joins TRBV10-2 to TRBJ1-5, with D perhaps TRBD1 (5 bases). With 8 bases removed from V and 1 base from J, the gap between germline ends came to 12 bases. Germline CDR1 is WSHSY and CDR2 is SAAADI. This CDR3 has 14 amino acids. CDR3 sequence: CASRKWGSNQPQHF. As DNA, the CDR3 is TGCGCCAGCCGTAAGTGGGGGAGCAATCAGCCCCAGCATTTT.

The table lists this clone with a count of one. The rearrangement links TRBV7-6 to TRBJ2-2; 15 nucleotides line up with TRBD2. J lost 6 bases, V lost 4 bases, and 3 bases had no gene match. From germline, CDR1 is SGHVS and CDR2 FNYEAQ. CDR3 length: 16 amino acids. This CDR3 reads CASSSGLAGGPGELFF. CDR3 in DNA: TGTGCCAGCAGCTCGGGACTAGCGGGGGGCCCCGGGGAGCTGTTTTTT.

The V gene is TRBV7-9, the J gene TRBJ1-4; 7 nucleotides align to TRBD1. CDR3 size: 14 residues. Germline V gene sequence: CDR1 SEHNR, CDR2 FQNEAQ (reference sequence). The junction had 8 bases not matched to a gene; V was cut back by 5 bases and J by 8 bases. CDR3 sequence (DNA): TGTGCCAGCAGCATACGACAGGGTGGGGAAAAACTGTTTTTT. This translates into CASSIRQGGEKLFF.

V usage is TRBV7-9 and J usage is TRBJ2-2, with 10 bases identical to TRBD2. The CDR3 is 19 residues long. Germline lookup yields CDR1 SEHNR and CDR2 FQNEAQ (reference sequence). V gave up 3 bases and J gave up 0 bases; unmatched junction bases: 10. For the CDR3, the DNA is TGTGCCAGCAGCTTTTTACTAGCGGGGACTATAGCGAACACCGGGGAGCTGTTTTTT. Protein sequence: CASSFLLAGTIANTGELFF.

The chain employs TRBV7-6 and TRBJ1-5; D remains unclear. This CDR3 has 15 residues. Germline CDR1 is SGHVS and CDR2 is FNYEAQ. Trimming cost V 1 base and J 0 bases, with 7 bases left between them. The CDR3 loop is CASSLDPYSNQPQHF. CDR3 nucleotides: TGTGCCAGCAGCTTAGATCCGTATAGCAATCAGCCCCAGCATTTT. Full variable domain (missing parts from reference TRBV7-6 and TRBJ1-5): GAGVSQSPRYKVTKRGQDVALRCDPISGHVSLYWYRQALGQGPEFLTYFNYEAQQDKSGLPNDRFSAERPEGSISTLTIQRTEQRDSAMYRCASSLDPYSNQPQHFGDGTRLSIL.

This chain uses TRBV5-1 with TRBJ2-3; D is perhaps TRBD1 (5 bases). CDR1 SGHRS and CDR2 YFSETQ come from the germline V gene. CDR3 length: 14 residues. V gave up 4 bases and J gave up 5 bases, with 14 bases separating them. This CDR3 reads CASSTAGMGDTQYF. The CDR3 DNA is TGCGCCAGCAGCACGGCAGGGATGGGAGATACGCAGTATTTT.

CDR3 nucleotides: TGTGCCATTACAGGGAACTATGGCTACACCTTC. Translation gives CAITGNYGYTF. The chain joins TRBV2 to TRBJ1-2, with a possible D match to TRBD1 (6 bases). Germline CDR1 is SNHLY and CDR2 is FYNNEI. There are 11 residues in the CDR3. V shed 10 bases and J shed 2 bases, with 8 bases lying between them.

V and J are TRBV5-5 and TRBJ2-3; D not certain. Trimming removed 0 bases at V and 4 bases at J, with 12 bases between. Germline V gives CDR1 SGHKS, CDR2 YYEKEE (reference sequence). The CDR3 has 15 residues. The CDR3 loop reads CASSLGPPAPDTQYF. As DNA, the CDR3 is TGTGCCAGCAGCTTGGGCCCCCCCGCCCCAGATACGCAGTATTTT.

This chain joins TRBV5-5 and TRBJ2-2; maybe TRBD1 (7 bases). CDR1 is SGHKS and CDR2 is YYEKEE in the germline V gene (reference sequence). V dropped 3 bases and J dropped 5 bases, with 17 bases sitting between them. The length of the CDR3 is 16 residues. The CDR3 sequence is CASSSGGGTETGELFF. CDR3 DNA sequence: TGTGCCAGCAGCTCTGGTGGCGGGACAGAGACCGGGGAGCTGTTTTTT.

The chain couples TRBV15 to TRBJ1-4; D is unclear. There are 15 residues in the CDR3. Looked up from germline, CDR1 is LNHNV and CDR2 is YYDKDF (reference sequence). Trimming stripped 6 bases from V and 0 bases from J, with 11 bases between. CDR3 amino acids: CATRPHRSTNEKLFF. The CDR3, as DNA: TGTGCCACCAGACCCCACAGATCAACTAATGAAAAACTGTTTTTT. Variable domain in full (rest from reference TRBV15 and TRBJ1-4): DAMVIQNPRYQVTQFGKPVTLSCSQTLNHNVMYWYQQKSSQAPKLLFHYYDKDFNNEADTPDNFQSRRPNTSFCFLDIRSPGLGDTAMYLCATRPHRSTNEKLFFGSGTQLSVL.

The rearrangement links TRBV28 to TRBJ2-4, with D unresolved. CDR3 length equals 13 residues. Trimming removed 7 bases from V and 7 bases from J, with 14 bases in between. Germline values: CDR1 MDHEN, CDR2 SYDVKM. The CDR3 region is CASISNPRNIQYF. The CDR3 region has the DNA TGTGCCAGCATCTCAAACCCCAGGAACATTCAGTACTTC.

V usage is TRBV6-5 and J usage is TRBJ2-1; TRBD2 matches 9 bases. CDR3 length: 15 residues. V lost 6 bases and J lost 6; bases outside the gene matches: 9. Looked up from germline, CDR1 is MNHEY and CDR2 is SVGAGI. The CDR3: CASSKGGRVGNEQFF. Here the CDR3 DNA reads TGTGCCAGCAGCAAAGGCGGGAGGGTGGGCAATGAGCAGTTCTTC.

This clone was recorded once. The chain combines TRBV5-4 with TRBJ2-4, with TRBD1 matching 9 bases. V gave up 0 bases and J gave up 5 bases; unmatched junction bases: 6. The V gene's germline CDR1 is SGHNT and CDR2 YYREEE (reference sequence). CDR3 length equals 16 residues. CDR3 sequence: CASSLGTGQGQNIQYF. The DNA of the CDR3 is TGTGCCAGCAGCTTGGGGACTGGACAGGGGCAAAACATTCAGTACTTC.

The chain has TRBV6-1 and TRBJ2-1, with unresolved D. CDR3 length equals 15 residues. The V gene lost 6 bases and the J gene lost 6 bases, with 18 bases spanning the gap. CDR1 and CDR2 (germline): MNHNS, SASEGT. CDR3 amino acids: CASSPNRVRSNEQFF. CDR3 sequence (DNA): TGTGCCAGCAGCCCCAACCGGGTGAGGTCCAATGAGCAGTTCTTC.